This T cell receptor beta chain comes out of a study of cytotoxic CD8 clonotypes in ibrutinib-treated CLL. TCRdb keeps only in-frame clones here, not all; method: immunoSEQ multiplex PCR. Seen here are about 140,000 clones, around 77% observed once, and the top ten hold 25% to 35%. This CDR3 comprises 14 residues. The ends lost 7 bases at V and 6 bases at J; junction bases unmatched: 9. The germline V gene has CDR1 MDHEN and CDR2 SYDVKM. The V and J genes are TRBV28 and TRBJ1-5; 7 bases map to TRBD1. This clonotype was sampled from a human donor with chronic lymphocytic leukemia. This material consisted of PBMCs, taken after 12 months of ibrutinib treatment. CDR3 DNA sequence: TGTGCCAGCACTAAGGGACAGCCAGGTCAGCCCCAGCATTTT. This codes for CASTKGQPGQPQHF.